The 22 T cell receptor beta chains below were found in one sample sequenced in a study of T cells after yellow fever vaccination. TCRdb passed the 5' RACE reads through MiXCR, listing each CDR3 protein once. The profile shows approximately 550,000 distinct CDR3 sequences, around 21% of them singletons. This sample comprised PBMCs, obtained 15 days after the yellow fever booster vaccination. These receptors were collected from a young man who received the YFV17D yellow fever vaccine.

The CDR3 protein is CASSQDTVTYEQYF. DNA for the CDR3: TGCGCCAGCAGCCAAGATACGGTGACCTACGAGCAGTACTTC. The chain uses TRBV4-3 and TRBJ2-7; no definite D call. Deletions cut 0 bases from V and 2 bases from J, with 8 bases between. This CDR3 is 14 amino acids long. Germline V CDR1 and CDR2: LGHNA, YSLEER.

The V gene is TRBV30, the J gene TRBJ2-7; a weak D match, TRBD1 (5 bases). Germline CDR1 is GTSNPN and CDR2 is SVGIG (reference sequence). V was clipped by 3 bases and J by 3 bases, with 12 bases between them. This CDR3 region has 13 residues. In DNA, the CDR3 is TGTGCCTGGAGCCCATTTAGGGGCTACGAGCAGTACTTC. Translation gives CAWSPFRGYEQYF.

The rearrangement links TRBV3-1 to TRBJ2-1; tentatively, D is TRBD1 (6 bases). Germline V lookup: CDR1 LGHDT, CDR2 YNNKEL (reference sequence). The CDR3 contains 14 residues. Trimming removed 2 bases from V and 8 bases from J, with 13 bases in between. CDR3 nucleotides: TGTGCCAGCAGCCAAATAGAAAGGGGGTATGAGCAGTTCTTC. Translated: CASSQIERGYEQFF.

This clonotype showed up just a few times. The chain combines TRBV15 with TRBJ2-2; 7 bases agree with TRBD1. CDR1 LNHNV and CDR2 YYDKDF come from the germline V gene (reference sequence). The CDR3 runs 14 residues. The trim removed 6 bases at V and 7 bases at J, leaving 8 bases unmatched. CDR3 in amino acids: CATRTDRVDGELFF. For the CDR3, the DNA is TGTGCCACCAGAACCGACAGGGTGGACGGGGAGCTGTTTTTT.

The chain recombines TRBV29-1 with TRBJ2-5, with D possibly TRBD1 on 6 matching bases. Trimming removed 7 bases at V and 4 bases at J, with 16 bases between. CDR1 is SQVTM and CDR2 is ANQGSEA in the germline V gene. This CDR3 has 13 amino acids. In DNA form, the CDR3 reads TGCAGCGCGGAACAGGGTTTTGCAGAGACCCAGTACTTC. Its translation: CSAEQGFAETQYF.

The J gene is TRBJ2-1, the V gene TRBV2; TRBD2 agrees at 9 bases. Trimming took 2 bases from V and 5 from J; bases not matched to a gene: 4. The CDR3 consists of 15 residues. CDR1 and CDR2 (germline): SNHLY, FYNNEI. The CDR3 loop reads CASSEPLAGHNEQFF. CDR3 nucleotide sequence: TGTGCCAGCAGTGAACCGCTAGCGGGACACAATGAGCAGTTCTTC.

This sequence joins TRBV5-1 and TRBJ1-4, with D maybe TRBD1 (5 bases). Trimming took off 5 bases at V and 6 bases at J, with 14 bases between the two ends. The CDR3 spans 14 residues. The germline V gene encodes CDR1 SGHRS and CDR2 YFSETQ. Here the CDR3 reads CASRVRGMDEKLFF. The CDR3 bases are TGCGCCAGCAGGGTTAGGGGAATGGATGAAAAACTGTTTTTT.

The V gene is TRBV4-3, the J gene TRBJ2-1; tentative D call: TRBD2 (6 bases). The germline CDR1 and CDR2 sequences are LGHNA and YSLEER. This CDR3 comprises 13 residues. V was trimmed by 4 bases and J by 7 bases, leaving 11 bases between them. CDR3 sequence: CASSLTSLNEQFF. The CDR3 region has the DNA TGCGCCAGCAGCCTGACTAGTTTGAATGAGCAGTTCTTC.

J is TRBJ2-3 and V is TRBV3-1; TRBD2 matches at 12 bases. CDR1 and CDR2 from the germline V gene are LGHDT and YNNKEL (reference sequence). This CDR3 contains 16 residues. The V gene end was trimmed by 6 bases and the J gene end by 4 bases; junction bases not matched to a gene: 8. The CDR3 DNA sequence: TGTGCCAGCAGATCTAGCGGGAGGGCGGTCGCAGATACGCAGTATTTT. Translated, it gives CASRSSGRAVADTQYF.

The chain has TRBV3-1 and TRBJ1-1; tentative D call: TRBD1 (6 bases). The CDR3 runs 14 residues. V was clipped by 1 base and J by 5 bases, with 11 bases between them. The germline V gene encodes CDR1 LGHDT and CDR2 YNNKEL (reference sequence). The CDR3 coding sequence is TGTGCCAGCAGCCAAGGTCCGGGGGCGACTGAAGCTTTCTTT. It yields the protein CASSQGPGATEAFF.

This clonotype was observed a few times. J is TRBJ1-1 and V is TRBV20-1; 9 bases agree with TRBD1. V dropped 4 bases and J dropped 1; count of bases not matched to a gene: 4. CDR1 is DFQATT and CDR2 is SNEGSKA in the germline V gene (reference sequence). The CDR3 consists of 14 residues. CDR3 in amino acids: CSAIPQGANTEAFF. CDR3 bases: TGCAGTGCTATCCCACAGGGGGCGAACACTGAAGCTTTCTTT.

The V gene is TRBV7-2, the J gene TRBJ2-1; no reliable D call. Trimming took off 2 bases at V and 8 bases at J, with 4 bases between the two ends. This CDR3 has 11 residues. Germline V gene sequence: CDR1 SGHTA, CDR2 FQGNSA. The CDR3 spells CASSLSYEQFF. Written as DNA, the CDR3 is TGTGCCAGCAGCTTAAGCTATGAGCAGTTCTTC. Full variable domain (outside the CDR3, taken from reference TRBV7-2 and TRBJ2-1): GAGVSQSPSNKVTEKGKDVELRCDPISGHTALYWYRQSLGQGLEFLIYFQGNSAPDKSGLPSDRFSAERTGGSVSTLTIQRTQQEDSAVYLCASSLSYEQFFGPGTRLTVL.

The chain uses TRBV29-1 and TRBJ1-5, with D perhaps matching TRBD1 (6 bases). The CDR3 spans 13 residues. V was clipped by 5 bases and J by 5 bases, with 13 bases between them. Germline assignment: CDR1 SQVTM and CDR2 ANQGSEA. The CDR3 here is CSVSRGHDQPQHF. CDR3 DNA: TGCAGCGTTTCCAGGGGTCATGATCAGCCCCAGCATTTT.

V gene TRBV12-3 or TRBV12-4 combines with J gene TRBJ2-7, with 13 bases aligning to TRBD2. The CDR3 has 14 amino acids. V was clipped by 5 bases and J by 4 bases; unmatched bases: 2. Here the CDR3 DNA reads TGTGCCAGCAGTACTAGCGGGAGGGGGTACGAGCAGTACTTC. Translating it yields CASSTSGRGYEQYF.

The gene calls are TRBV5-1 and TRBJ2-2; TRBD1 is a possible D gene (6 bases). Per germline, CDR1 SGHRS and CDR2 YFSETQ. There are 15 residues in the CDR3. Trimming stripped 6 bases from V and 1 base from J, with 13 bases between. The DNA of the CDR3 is TGCGCCAGCACCTCGGACAGACTGAACACCGGGGAGCTGTTTTTT. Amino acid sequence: CASTSDRLNTGELFF.

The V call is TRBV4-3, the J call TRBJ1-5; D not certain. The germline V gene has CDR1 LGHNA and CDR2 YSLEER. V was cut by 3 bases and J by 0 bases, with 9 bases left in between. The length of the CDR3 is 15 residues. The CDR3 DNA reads TGCGCCAGCAGCCAGGACGGAAATAGCAATCAGCCCCAGCATTTT. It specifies CASSQDGNSNQPQHF.

The DNA for the CDR3 is TGTGCCAGCAGCAGTTACTGGGCGAATGAGCAGTTCTTC. Translating it yields CASSSYWANEQFF. This sequence joins TRBV21-1 and TRBJ2-1; TRBD1 reflects the table's D call only, with no check against the DNA. TRBV21-1 has pseudogene status. The CDR3 has 13 amino acids.

The DNA for the CDR3 is TGTGCCAGCAGCTTACGACGGGGGGAGGGGGAGCAGTACTTC. Translation gives CASSLRRGEGEQYF. The rearrangement joins TRBV7-2 to TRBJ2-7; 7 bases are shared with TRBD2. CDR1 and CDR2 (germline): SGHTA, FQGNSA. J gave up 7 bases and V 2 bases, and 8 bases lay outside the gene matches. The length of the CDR3 is 14 residues.

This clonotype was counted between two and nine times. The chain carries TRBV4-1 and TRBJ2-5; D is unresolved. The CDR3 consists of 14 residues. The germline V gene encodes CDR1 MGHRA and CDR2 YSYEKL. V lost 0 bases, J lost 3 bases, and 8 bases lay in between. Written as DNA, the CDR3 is TGCGCCAGCAGCCAAGATTTGATCGAAGAGACCCAGTACTTC. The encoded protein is CASSQDLIEETQYF.

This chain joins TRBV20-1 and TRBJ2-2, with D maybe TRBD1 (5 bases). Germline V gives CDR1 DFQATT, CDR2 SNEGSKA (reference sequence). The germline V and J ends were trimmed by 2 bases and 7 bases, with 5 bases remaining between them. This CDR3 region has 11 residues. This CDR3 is CSARRGGELFF. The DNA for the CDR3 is TGCAGTGCTAGAAGGGGCGGGGAGCTGTTTTTT.

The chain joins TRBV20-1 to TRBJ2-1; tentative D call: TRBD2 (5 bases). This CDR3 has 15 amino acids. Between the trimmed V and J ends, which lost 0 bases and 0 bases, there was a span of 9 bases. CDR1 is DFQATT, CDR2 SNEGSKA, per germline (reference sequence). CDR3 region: CSARDLAGSYNEQFF. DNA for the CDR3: TGCAGTGCTAGAGATCTGGCGGGCTCCTACAATGAGCAGTTCTTC.

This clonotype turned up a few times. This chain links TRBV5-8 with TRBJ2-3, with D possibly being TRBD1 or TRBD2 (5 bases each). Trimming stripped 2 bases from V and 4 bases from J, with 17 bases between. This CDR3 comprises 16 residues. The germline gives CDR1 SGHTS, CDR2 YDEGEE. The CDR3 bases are TGTGCCAGCAGCTTAACCGGGGCAGGAGGTGCAGATACGCAGTATTTT. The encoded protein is CASSLTGAGGADTQYF.